Presented here are 16 T cell receptor beta chains from one specimen sequenced in a study of shared clonotypes between healthy human individuals. TCRdb's copy holds only in-frame clones and misses some; the assay was immunoSEQ multiplex PCR. The table has some 2,000,000 clones, approximately 96% seen once. The sequenced sample consisted of naive CD4+ T cells sorted from blood. As for subset: CD45RA+ positively selected. These receptors were obtained from a man younger than 30 in good health.

The CDR3, as DNA: TGTGCCAGCGCGCAGACATTCTCCTACAATGAGCAGTTCTTC. Encoded protein: CASAQTFSYNEQFF. The gene calls are TRBV2 and TRBJ2-1; no clear D. This CDR3 comprises 14 residues. V was pared by 8 bases and J by 0 bases, with 11 bases between. CDR1 and CDR2 (germline): SNHLY, FYNNEI.

J is TRBJ2-6 and V is TRBV18; 7 bases are a match to TRBD1. In germline, CDR1 is KGHSH, CDR2 LQKENI. The CDR3 loop spans 15 amino acids. Unmatched junction bases numbered 3, after V lost 5 bases and J lost 2 bases. CDR3 loop: CASSDRVAGANVLTF. CDR3 in DNA: TGTGCCAGCTCAGACAGGGTGGCTGGGGCCAACGTCCTGACTTTC.

V and J are TRBV19 and TRBJ1-4, with TRBD1 as a possible D gene (5 bases). Deletions cut 5 bases from V and 7 bases from J, with 20 bases between. The CDR3 length is 16 residues. Germline assignment: CDR1 LNHDA and CDR2 SQIVND (reference sequence). The CDR3 is CASSFRRQLGGEKLFF. As DNA, the CDR3 is TGTGCCAGTAGTTTCCGGCGACAGCTGGGGGGTGAAAAACTGTTTTTT.

The gene calls are TRBV27 and TRBJ2-7; no firm D call. The CDR3 runs to 12 residues. Germline V gives CDR1 MNHEY, CDR2 SMNVEV (reference sequence). The ends were cut back, 8 bases at V and 1 base at J, with 9 bases in the middle. CDR3 sequence: CASSPGSYEQYF. CDR3 nucleotides: TGTGCCAGCTCGCCCGGGTCCTACGAGCAGTACTTC.

Comments on this clone: Other DNA sequences of this sample code for an identical CDR3. The V gene is TRBV7-9, the J gene TRBJ2-3; 7 bases agree with TRBD2. This CDR3 spans 14 amino acids. The germline V gene encodes CDR1 SEHNR and CDR2 FQNEAQ (reference sequence). The trim removed 5 bases at V and 4 bases at J, leaving 6 bases unmatched. CDR3 protein: CASSSLAGADTQYF. CDR3 coding DNA: TGTGCCAGCAGCAGCCTCGCGGGGGCAGATACGCAGTATTTT. Together with reference TRBV7-9 and TRBJ2-3, the CDR3 gives the full variable domain: DTGVSQNPRHKITKRGQNVTFRCDPISEHNRLYWYRQTLGQGPEFLTYFQNEAQLEKSRLLSDRFSAERPKGSFSTLEIQRTEQGDSAMYLCASSSLAGADTQYFGPGTRLTVL.

This clone was detected once. The chain couples TRBV7-3 to TRBJ2-5; the D is unclear. The CDR3 contains 15 residues. V lost 2 bases and J lost 2, with 12 bases in between. Germline V gene sequence: CDR1 SGHTA, CDR2 FQGTGA. CDR3 protein: CASSLFPSQQETQYF. The CDR3 nucleotides are TGTGCCAGCAGCTTATTTCCGTCTCAGCAAGAGACCCAGTACTTC.

Only one count was recorded for this clone. This sequence joins TRBV7-9 and TRBJ2-3, with D perhaps matching TRBD2 (5 bases). Per the germline V gene, CDR1 is SEHNR and CDR2 is FQNEAQ (reference sequence). The CDR3 spans 15 residues. V was shortened by 5 bases and J by 0 bases, with 12 bases between the two germline ends. The CDR3 bases are TGTGCCAGCAGCGACGGGGTCTCGAGCACAGATACGCAGTATTTT. Amino acids: CASSDGVSSTDTQYF.

A few counts support this clone. The V gene is TRBV4-1, the J gene TRBJ1-1; D unresolved. The germline V gene has CDR1 MGHRA and CDR2 YSYEKL. The CDR3 totals 11 residues. Trimming shortened V by 0 bases and J by 7 bases, and 3 bases separated the two germline ends. This chain's CDR3 is CASSQDGEAFF. The CDR3 DNA is TGCGCCAGCAGCCAAGACGGTGAAGCTTTCTTT.

This clone has a handful of counts. The chain combines TRBV19 with TRBJ1-2; TRBD1 is a possible D gene (5 bases). Between the trimmed V and J ends, which lost 7 bases and 8 bases, there was a span of 17 bases. Germline lookup yields CDR1 LNHDA and CDR2 SQIVND (reference sequence). CDR3 size: 13 residues. The CDR3 DNA follows: TGTGCCAGTACCCTCGGGGGGGATCGAGGCTACACCTTC. Its protein product is CASTLGGDRGYTF.

V gene TRBV5-1 combines with J gene TRBJ1-2; 10 bases fit TRBD1. Unmatched junction bases numbered 5, after V lost 0 bases and J lost 0 bases. This CDR3 region has 17 residues. Germline loops: CDR1 SGHRS, CDR2 YFSETQ. The DNA of the CDR3 is TGCGCCAGCAGCTTGGCCGGGACAGGGGTTTCTAACTATGGCTACACCTTC. It specifies CASSLAGTGVSNYGYTF.

On this clone itself: Additional DNA sequences in this sample encode the identical CDR3. The chain links TRBV5-1 to TRBJ2-7; D not certain. V lost 1 base and J lost 2, with 7 bases in between. CDR1 is SGHRS and CDR2 is YFSETQ in the germline V gene. The CDR3 is 13 amino acids. CDR3 residues: CASSLLSTYEQYF. CDR3 bases: TGCGCCAGCAGCTTGCTATCTACCTACGAGCAGTACTTC. Full variable domain (remainder filled in from reference TRBV5-1 and TRBJ2-7): KAGVTQTPRYLIKTRGQQVTLSCSPISGHRSVSWYQQTPGQGLQFLFEYFSETQRNKGNFPGRFSGRQFSNSRSEMNVSTLELGDSALYLCASSLLSTYEQYFGPGTRLTVT.

The chain carries TRBV5-5 and TRBJ1-1, with D hard to call. Trimming removed 7 bases at V and 4 bases at J, with 11 bases between. This CDR3 is built from 12 residues. Per germline, CDR1 SGHKS and CDR2 YYEKEE (reference sequence). This chain's CDR3 is CASRGVSTEAFF. In nucleotides, the CDR3 is TGTGCCAGCCGGGGAGTGAGCACTGAAGCTTTCTTT.

The chain's CDR3 is CASGVLNTEAFF. DNA of the CDR3: TGTGCCAGCGGGGTGTTGAACACTGAAGCTTTCTTT. V and J are TRBV6-5 and TRBJ1-1; D is ambiguous. Germline CDR1 and CDR2: MNHEY and SVGAGI. The CDR3 runs 12 residues. V was cut by 8 bases and J by 0 bases, with 7 bases left in between.

CDR3 bases: TGTGCCTGGGGGCCGGGGTTTAACACTGAAGCTTTCTTT. Its translation: CAWGPGFNTEAFF. The genes are TRBV30 and TRBJ1-1, with no clear D. Between the trimmed V and J ends, which lost 5 bases and 2 bases, there was a span of 12 bases. This CDR3 contains 13 residues. The germline gives CDR1 GTSNPN, CDR2 SVGIG (reference sequence).

This clone was found once. This chain connects TRBV5-1 to TRBJ2-7; tentatively, D is TRBD2 (7 bases). The germline gives CDR1 SGHRS, CDR2 YFSETQ. V was cut by 2 bases and J by 4 bases, with 16 bases left in between. This CDR3 comprises 15 residues. The DNA for the CDR3 is TGCGCCAGCAGCTTTGGGGGCTCGGGAGGTTACGAGCAGTACTTC. Encoded protein: CASSFGGSGGYEQYF.

V gene TRBV28 combines with J gene TRBJ2-3; 14 bases map to TRBD2. This CDR3 contains 18 residues. V shed 5 bases, J shed 2 bases, and the junction held 9 bases outside the gene matches. Looked up from germline, CDR1 is MDHEN and CDR2 is SYDVKM. The CDR3 region is CASSTPGLAGALTDTQYF. DNA for the CDR3: TGTGCCAGCAGTACCCCGGGACTAGCGGGGGCCCTCACAGATACGCAGTATTTT.